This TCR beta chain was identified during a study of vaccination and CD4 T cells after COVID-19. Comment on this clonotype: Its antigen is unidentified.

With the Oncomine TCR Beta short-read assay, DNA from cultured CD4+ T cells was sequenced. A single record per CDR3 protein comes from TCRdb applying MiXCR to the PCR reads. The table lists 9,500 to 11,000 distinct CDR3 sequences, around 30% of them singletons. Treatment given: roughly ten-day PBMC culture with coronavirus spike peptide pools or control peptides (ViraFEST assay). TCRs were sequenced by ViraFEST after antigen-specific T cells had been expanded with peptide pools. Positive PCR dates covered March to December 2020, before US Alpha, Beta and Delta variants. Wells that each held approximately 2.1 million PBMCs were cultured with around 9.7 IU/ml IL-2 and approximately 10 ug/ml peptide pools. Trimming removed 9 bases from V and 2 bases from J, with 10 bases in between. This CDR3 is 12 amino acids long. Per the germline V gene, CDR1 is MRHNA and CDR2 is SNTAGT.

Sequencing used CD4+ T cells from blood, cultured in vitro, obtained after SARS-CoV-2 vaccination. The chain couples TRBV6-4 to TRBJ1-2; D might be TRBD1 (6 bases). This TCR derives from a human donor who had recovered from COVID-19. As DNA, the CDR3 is TGTGCCAGACTGGACAGCAACTATGGCTACACCTTC. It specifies CARLDSNYGYTF.